A selection of T cell receptor beta chains follows, all from one sample in a study of graft-versus-host responses after intestinal transplantation. TCRdb's copy holds only in-frame clones and misses some; the assay was immunoSEQ multiplex PCR. The profile shows 9,900 or so clones, around 92% of them singletons. The input for sequencing was PBMCs, taken around 44 days after intestinal transplantation. The origin of the receptors is a human patient who received an intestinal transplant, so some T cells may come from the graft donor. Each CDR3 is given with its conserved first and last residue.

>TRBJ2-2|TRBV7-6
CASSLESASSSNTGELFF
>TRBJ1-3|TRBV6-5
CASSYSGGQEYF
>TRBJ2-2|TRBV11-2
CASSLWARTGELFF
>TRBJ2-3|TRBV6-4
CASSVGLGADTQYF
>TRBJ2-7|TRBV9
CASSARPGLAVYEQYF
>TRBJ2-7|TRBV2
CASSAIYEQYF
>TRBJ2-3|TRBV11-2
CASSFSGGATDTQYF
>TRBJ1-2|TRBV9
CASSGSPGQGDYGYTF
>TRBJ1-4|TRBV23-1
CASSQSRGATNEKLFF
>TRBJ2-5|TRBV5-1
CASSPTRQGLVETQYF
>TRBJ2-7|TRBV13
CASAGQGSEQYF
>TRBJ2-5|TRBV2
CASQISGRLYF
>TRBJ1-6|TRBV6-1
CASSEVTSYNSPLHF
>TRBJ2-7|TRBV6-1
CASTPMGRGEQYF
>TRBJ1-1|TRBV13
CASSPRQGAQAFF
>TRBJ2-7|TRBV6-5
CASSYSRGGYEQYF
>.|TRBV9
CASSVGGTPYEQYF
>TRBJ1-2|TRBV6-6
CATPRGLGGYTF
>TRBJ1-4|TRBV6-5
CASSRGAGGEKLFF
>TRBJ1-4|TRBV9
CASSVDRGGEKLFF
>TRBJ2-7|TRBV13
CASSLAQRGVSYEQYF
>TRBJ1-2|TRBV20-1
CSANTYYGYTF
>TRBJ2-3|TRBV6-4
CASRELAGGSDTQYF
>TRBJ2-5|TRBV29-1
CSVEVGGALETQYF
>TRBJ2-3|TRBV15
CATSTRQTSTDTQYF
>TRBJ1-2|TRBV9
CASSVADRGVIDTF
>TRBJ2-1|TRBV7-9
CASSSTARGEQFF
>TRBJ1-2|TRBV10-2
CASSESGSGDRDPGGYTF
>TRBJ2-7|TRBV6-5
CASSRTYSGPYEQYF
>TRBJ2-1|TRBV5-1
CASSLLGVYNEQFF
>TRBJ1-1|TRBV11-2
CASSLSLNTEAFF
>TRBJ2-1|TRBV4-2
CASSQDLGQGGNEQFF
>TRBJ2-5|TRBV14
CASSQDWRFETQYF
>TRBJ1-2|TRBV5-5
CASSLYRDRGRRAYGYTF
>TRBJ2-7|TRBV25-1
CASSEGGRGTYEQYF
>TRBJ2-1|TRBV5-4
CASSLGLAGAPPYNEQFF
>TRBJ2-7|TRBV5-1
CASSAHTSGGPYEQYF
>TRBJ1-2|TRBV4-1
CASSQGFLANYGYTF
>TRBJ1-1|TRBV2
CASRSSGGLGTEAFF
>TRBJ2-7|TRBV10-2
CASSDGDRPYEQYF
>TRBJ2-7|TRBV27
CASSGLAGVPSGYEQYF
>TRBJ2-3|TRBV6-4
CASSDGGAADTQYF
>TRBJ1-1|TRBV28
CASSLGRGIFTEAFF
>TRBJ2-1|TRBV11-3
CASSLAGGDGSYNEQFF